This TCR beta chain derives from a study of T-cell reconstitution after alpha-beta-depleted transplantation in children. The table lists this clonotype with a few counts. This sample's TCRbeta library carried unique molecular identifier barcodes. One entry per CDR3 protein results from TCRdb running MiXCR on the PCR reads. This sample has 500,000 or so distinct CDR3 sequences, with 30% to 35% found just once. Germline CDR1 and CDR2: MNHEY and SVGEGT. CDR3 length: 15 amino acids. Trimming removed 4 bases at V and 6 bases at J, with 19 bases between. The source was PBMCs from the stem cell graft donor, collected from the stem cell graft. The V call is TRBV6-2 or TRBV6-3, the J call TRBJ2-7; D may be TRBD1 or TRBD2 (6 bases each). This clonotype was sampled from a human donor who donated a stem cell graft to a child with aplastic anemia. The CDR3 sequence: CASSSPTLGGAEQYV. The CDR3, as DNA: TGTGCCAGCAGTTCCCCCACTTTGGGGGGCGCCGAGCAGTACGTC.